Below, 15 T cell receptor beta chains from the same sample are listed, as sequenced in a study of OX40 agonist ivuxolimab in advanced cancers. The repertoire was sequenced with immunoSEQ multiplex PCR; TCRdb's copy has only in-frame clones and lacks some. Seen here are around 30,000 clones, roughly 74% observed once, and the top ten hold roughly 12%. This specimen was CD4+ or CD8+ T cells sorted from blood, taken in a trial of the OX40 agonist ivuxolimab. The receptors stem from an adult with an advanced solid tumor such as melanoma, head and neck, liver or kidney cancer.

The rearrangement joins TRBV9 to TRBJ1-2; perhaps TRBD1 as D (6 bases). The CDR3 contains 14 residues. Germline CDR1 SGDLS, CDR2 YYNGEE. V lost 3 bases and J 6 bases, leaving 15 bases between the germline ends. For the CDR3, the DNA is TGTGCCAGCAGCGCATCCACAGGGTTTCATGGCTACACCTTC. Translation gives CASSASTGFHGYTF.

The rearrangement links TRBV7-9 to TRBJ2-7; the D gene could be TRBD1 or TRBD2 (5 bases each). The CDR3 contains 15 residues. From germline, CDR1 is SEHNR and CDR2 FQNEAQ (reference sequence). V dropped 5 bases and J dropped 3 bases, with 17 bases sitting between them. CDR3 bases: TGTGCCAGCAGCCACGGGACGGGACCGGTCTACGAGCAGTACTTC. Its protein product is CASSHGTGPVYEQYF.

This rearrangement joins TRBV7-8 to TRBJ2-3; 8 nucleotides line up with TRBD2. Germline CDR1 is SGHVS and CDR2 is FQNEAQ. This CDR3 contains 15 residues. V lost 5 bases to trimming and J lost 1 base; unmatched junction nucleotides: 5. CDR3 protein: CASSVVAGRTDTQYF. The CDR3 bases are TGTGCCAGCAGCGTCGTAGCGGGACGCACAGATACGCAGTATTTT. Using reference TRBV7-8 and TRBJ2-3 for the parts outside the CDR3, the full variable domain is GAGVSQSPRYKVAKRGQDVALRCDPISGHVSLFWYQQALGQGPEFLTYFQNEAQLDKSGLPSDRFFAERPEGSVSTLKIQRTQQEDSAVYLCASSVVAGRTDTQYFGPGTRLTVL.

The V call is TRBV10-2, the J call TRBJ2-5, with TRBD1 matching 7 bases. Germline V gene data show CDR1 as WSHSY and CDR2 as SAAADI. J gave up 2 bases and V 8 bases, and 14 bases lay outside the gene matches. CDR3 length equals 16 residues. CDR3 protein: CASRRGQRNFQETQYF. DNA for the CDR3: TGCGCCAGCCGACGGGGACAGAGGAACTTTCAAGAGACCCAGTACTTC.

This chain joins TRBV4-1 and TRBJ1-1; no clear D gene. Trimming took 6 bases from V and 1 from J, leaving 15 bases between them. The CDR3 length is 15 residues. Looked up from germline, CDR1 is MGHRA and CDR2 is YSYEKL. The CDR3: CASSHEPKSNTEAFF. The CDR3 DNA reads as TGCGCCAGCAGTCATGAACCGAAGTCGAACACTGAAGCTTTCTTT.

This clone was detected only once. The chain combines TRBV5-1 with TRBJ2-1; 8 nucleotides agree with TRBD2. Germline assignment: CDR1 SGHRS and CDR2 YFSETQ. The V and J ends lost 2 bases and 3 bases, in that order; junction bases with no gene match: 4. CDR3 length: 15 residues. The CDR3 DNA is TGCGCCAGCAGCTTCTCGGCGGGGGGCTACAATGAGCAGTTCTTC. Encoded protein: CASSFSAGGYNEQFF. Supplemented by reference TRBV5-1 and TRBJ2-1, the full variable domain reads KAGVTQTPRYLIKTRGQQVTLSCSPISGHRSVSWYQQTPGQGLQFLFEYFSETQRNKGNFPGRFSGRQFSNSRSEMNVSTLELGDSALYLCASSFSAGGYNEQFFGPGTRLTVL.

V and J are TRBV6-5 and TRBJ1-4, with 7 bases aligning to TRBD1. The CDR3 covers 13 residues. J lost 8 bases, V lost 6 bases, and 6 bases had no gene match. Germline V lookup: CDR1 MNHEY, CDR2 SVGAGI. This CDR3 reads CASSRRTGEKLFF. CDR3 DNA sequence: TGTGCCAGCAGCCGAAGGACAGGAGAAAAACTGTTTTTT.

V gene TRBV7-9 combines with J gene TRBJ2-2, with 9 bases fitting TRBD1. V shed 6 bases and J 1 base; nucleotides not matched to a gene: 6. CDR1 SEHNR and CDR2 FQNEAQ come from the germline V gene (reference sequence). This CDR3 spans 16 amino acids. CDR3 region: CASRRATGGNTGELFF. The CDR3 region has the DNA TGTGCCAGCAGGAGGGCGACAGGGGGGAACACCGGGGAGCTGTTTTTT.

The rearrangement joins TRBV4-2 to TRBJ1-1; TRBD1 matches 8 bases. Germline V CDR1 and CDR2: LGHNA, YNFKEQ. There are 15 residues in the CDR3. V trimming: 2 bases; J trimming: 1 base; junction bases outside the gene matches: 3. CDR3 nucleotide sequence: TGTGCCAGCAGCCAACCCGACAGGGGGAACACTGAAGCTTTCTTT. It encodes CASSQPDRGNTEAFF.

This chain links TRBV4-1 with TRBJ2-3; unclear D gene. CDR1 MGHRA and CDR2 YSYEKL come from the germline V gene. V was clipped by 0 bases and J by 0 bases, with 4 bases between them. The CDR3 runs 14 residues. CDR3 nucleotide sequence: TGCGCCAGCAGCCAAGAATGGAGCACAGATACGCAGTATTTT. It encodes CASSQEWSTDTQYF.

This clone came up once. The chain links TRBV27 to TRBJ2-6, with 7 bases aligning to TRBD1. This CDR3 region has 18 residues. Germline values: CDR1 MNHEY, CDR2 SMNVEV (reference sequence). Trimming cost V 3 bases and J 1 base; bases outside gene matches: 9. The CDR3 loop reads CASSFDARGKSGANVLTF. The CDR3 DNA reads TGTGCCAGCAGTTTTGACGCCAGGGGGAAATCTGGGGCCAACGTCCTGACTTTC. The whole variable domain, remainder taken from reference TRBV27 and TRBJ2-6, is EAQVTQNPRYLITVTGKKLTVTCSQNMNHEYMSWYRQDPGLGLRQIYYSMNVEVTDKGDVPEGYKVSRKEKRNFPLILESPSPNQTSLYFCASSFDARGKSGANVLTFGAGSRLTVL.

This chain connects TRBV2 to TRBJ1-6, with D perhaps TRBD1 (6 bases). CDR1 is SNHLY and CDR2 is FYNNEI in the germline V gene. The CDR3 sequence is 15 residues long. V was cut by 6 bases and J by 14 bases, with 23 bases left in between. As DNA, the CDR3 is TGTGCCAGCAGCGTGACAGGATCCCAGGATTTTTCCCTCCACTTT. Translation: CASSVTGSQDFSLHF.

The chain combines TRBV5-6 with TRBJ2-3; D unresolved. Trimming stripped 4 bases from V and 3 bases from J, with 18 bases between. The germline V gene encodes CDR1 SGHDT and CDR2 YYEEEE. The CDR3 is 16 amino acids. CDR3: CASSHYRRLKTDTQYF. Here the CDR3 DNA reads TGTGCCAGCAGCCACTATCGGCGTCTTAAAACAGATACGCAGTATTTT.

This clone has a single count. The V and J genes are TRBV5-4 and TRBJ2-1, with D possibly matching TRBD1 (7 bases). This CDR3 spans 16 amino acids. Germline V lookup: CDR1 SGHNT, CDR2 YYREEE (reference sequence). Trimming left V 4 bases short and J 0 bases short, with 14 bases between. The CDR3 DNA reads TGTGCCAGCAGCCCGGGGGACAGTAGCTCCTACAATGAGCAGTTCTTC. It codes for CASSPGDSSSYNEQFF.

This clone was seen just once. The rearrangement joins TRBV5-6 to TRBJ1-5, with 7 bases identical to TRBD1. The CDR3 runs 15 residues. Germline assignment: CDR1 SGHDT and CDR2 YYEEEE. With 4 bases clipped from V and 3 bases from J, the junction kept 7 bases outside the gene matches. The CDR3 sequence: CASSPGTVTNQPQHF. CDR3 DNA sequence: TGTGCCAGCAGCCCCGGGACAGTCACCAATCAGCCCCAGCATTTT.